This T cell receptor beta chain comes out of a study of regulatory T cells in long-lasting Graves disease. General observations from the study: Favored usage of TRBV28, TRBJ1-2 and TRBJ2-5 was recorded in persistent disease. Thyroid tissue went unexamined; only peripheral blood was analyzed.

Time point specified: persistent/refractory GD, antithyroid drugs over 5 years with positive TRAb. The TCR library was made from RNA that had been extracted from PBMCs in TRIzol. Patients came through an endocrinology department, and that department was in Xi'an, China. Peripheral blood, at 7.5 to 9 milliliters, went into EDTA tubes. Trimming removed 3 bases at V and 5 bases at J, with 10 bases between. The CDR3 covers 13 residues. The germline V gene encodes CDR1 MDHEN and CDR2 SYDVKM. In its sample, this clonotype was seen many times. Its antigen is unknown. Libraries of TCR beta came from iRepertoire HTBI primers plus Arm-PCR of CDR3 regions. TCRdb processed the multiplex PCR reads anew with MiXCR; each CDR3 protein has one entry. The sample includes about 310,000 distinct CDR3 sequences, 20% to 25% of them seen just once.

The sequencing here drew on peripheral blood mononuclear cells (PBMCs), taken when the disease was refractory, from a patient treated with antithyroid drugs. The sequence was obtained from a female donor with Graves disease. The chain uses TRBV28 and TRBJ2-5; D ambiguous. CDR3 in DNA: TGTGCCAGCAGTTTTCAGAATTTGGAGACCCAGTACTTC. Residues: CASSFQNLETQYF.